This T cell receptor beta chain was sequenced during a study of blood T cell repertoires in COVID-19. Study background: The analysed material was cDNA or gDNA that came from T cells, B-cell-depleted T cells, or PBMCs.

V was clipped by 0 bases and J by 5 bases; unmatched bases: 7. The germline V gene has CDR1 LNHDA and CDR2 SQIVND (reference sequence). This CDR3 is 17 amino acids long. In terms of age and location, participants ranged from roughly 18 to 100 years and lived in under 30 US areas. Repertoires were generated with immunoSEQ multiplex PCR, while TCRdb's copy carries only in-frame clones and drops some. Among roughly 200,000 clones listed, 75% to 90% were seen once. This receptor was identified in a woman aged 35 to 49 with acute COVID-19. Specimen: PBMCs or T cells enriched from blood (not recorded which). The gene calls are TRBV19 and TRBJ2-3; 11 positions match TRBD1. Here the CDR3 DNA reads TGTGCCAGTAGTATAGATAGCCCCGGGACAGGGGGAGATACGCAGTATTTT. Translating gives CASSIDSPGTGGDTQYF.